This TCR beta chain was retrieved from a study of blood T cells in healthy people across ages. Study conclusions and caveats: A strong correlation between TCR beta diversity and naive T cell percentage was seen.

V was shortened by 2 bases and J by 5 bases, with 7 bases between the two germline ends. The CDR3 consists of 12 residues. Germline-derived CDR1 and CDR2 are SGHRS and YFSETQ. This clonotype occurred many times. Its antigen remains unidentified. A sample-barcoded 5' primer and a J-beta primer mix were used in a second PCR of roughly 6 to 12 cycles. No fewer than 2.5 million CDR3-containing paired-end reads came from each sample. MiXCR, applied by TCRdb to the 5' RACE reads, yields one record per CDR3 protein. The data show 1.6 million or so distinct CDR3 sequences, with 30% to 40% seen just once and approximately 10% held by the top ten. Extraction yielded at least 6 micrograms of total RNA per sample.

Material for sequencing was blood. This sequence joins TRBV5-1 and TRBJ1-1, with D possibly TRBD1 on 6 matching bases. This TCR came from a woman between 25 and 40 years old in good health. CDR3 sequence: CASSFTGTEAFF. The DNA of the CDR3 is TGCGCCAGCAGCTTTACAGGGACTGAAGCTTTCTTT.